Shown below are 15 T cell receptor beta chains from a single sample sequenced in a study of blood T cell repertoires in COVID-19. Data came from immunoSEQ multiplex PCR; TCRdb stores just in-frame clones and leaves some out. This table holds 140,000 to 150,000 clones, approximately 90% found once. Sequencing was carried out using peripheral blood. Receptors originate from a man aged 55 to 70 with active or convalescent COVID-19.

The rearrangement links TRBV5-1 to TRBJ1-6, with D uncertain. CDR1 is SGHRS, CDR2 YFSETQ, per germline. V lost 4 bases to trimming and J lost 12 bases, with 14 bases between them. CDR3 size: 13 residues. This chain's CDR3 is CASSGGPSEPLHF. The DNA for the CDR3 is TGCGCCAGCAGCGGAGGGCCCTCCGAACCCCTCCACTTT.

V gene TRBV6-5 combines with J gene TRBJ2-5; TRBD1 matches at 7 bases. The V segment lost 7 bases and the J segment 4 bases; nucleotides outside the gene matches: 12. There are 15 residues in the CDR3. The V gene's germline CDR1 is MNHEY and CDR2 SVGAGI. CDR3 protein: CASIYSTGKAETQYF. The CDR3 DNA reads as TGTGCCAGCATCTACTCGACAGGGAAGGCAGAGACCCAGTACTTC.

This clone was picked up a small number of times. The chain is built from TRBV5-5 and TRBJ2-6; D unresolved. V lost 4 bases and J 0 bases, leaving 8 bases between the germline ends. CDR3 length: 15 amino acids. Germline V CDR1 and CDR2: SGHKS, YYEKEE (reference sequence). The DNA for the CDR3 is TGTGCCAGCAGCACTCGACTCTCTGGGGCCAACGTCCTGACTTTC. As protein: CASSTRLSGANVLTF.

The chain combines TRBV19 with TRBJ2-7; a possible D gene is TRBD1 (5 bases). Germline CDR1 LNHDA, CDR2 SQIVND (reference sequence). Trimming removed 8 bases from V and 0 bases from J, with 11 bases in between. This CDR3 spans 13 amino acids. In DNA, the CDR3 is TGTGCCAGTCAGGGCGCGATCTCCTACGAGCAGTACTTC. This encodes CASQGAISYEQYF.

The CDR3 protein is CASSPSQGYGYTF. CDR3 bases: TGTGCCAGCAGTCCTTCACAGGGCTATGGCTACACCTTC. The chain couples TRBV27 to TRBJ1-2, with a possible D match to TRBD1 (6 bases). Germline V gene data show CDR1 as MNHEY and CDR2 as SMNVEV (reference sequence). Trimming stripped 5 bases from V and 4 bases from J, with 11 bases between. There are 13 residues in the CDR3.

The chain has TRBV7-2 and TRBJ2-7, with a weak D call TRBD1 (6 bases). The germline V gene has CDR1 SGHTA and CDR2 FQGNSA. V gave up 3 bases and J gave up 3 bases, with 9 bases separating them. CDR3 size: 13 residues. The CDR3 reads CASSFEDSYEQYF. The CDR3, as DNA: TGTGCCAGCAGCTTCGAGGACAGCTACGAGCAGTACTTC. Based on the CDR3 plus reference TRBV7-2 and TRBJ2-7, the full variable domain is GAGVSQSPSNKVTEKGKDVELRCDPISGHTALYWYRQSLGQGLEFLIYFQGNSAPDKSGLPSDRFSAERTGGSVSTLTIQRTQQEDSAVYLCASSFEDSYEQYFGPGTRLTVT.

The J gene is TRBJ2-2, the V gene TRBV5-1, with TRBD2 matching over 7 bases. V lost 0 bases to trimming and J lost 7 bases; unmatched junction nucleotides: 9. Germline CDR1 SGHRS, CDR2 YFSETQ. This CDR3 spans 16 amino acids. The CDR3 nucleotides are TGCGCCAGCAGCTTGGCAGTGGGAGGGCCGGTCGGGGAGCTGTTTTTT. Translating gives CASSLAVGGPVGELFF.

This clone was found once. V usage is TRBV28 and J usage is TRBJ1-5; TRBD1 is a possible D gene (5 bases). CDR3 size: 19 residues. The V and J ends lost 7 bases and 3 bases respectively, with 28 bases between them. The germline gives CDR1 MDHEN, CDR2 SYDVKM. CDR3 DNA: TGTGCCAGCACTATGCGATGGGTTTTGAGGGTGGGACTCAATCAGCCCCAGCATTTT. Translating gives CASTMRWVLRVGLNQPQHF.

The chain has TRBV7-9 and TRBJ2-5, with a tentative D call TRBD1 (6 bases). Trimming removed 5 bases from V and 5 bases from J, with 9 bases in between. This CDR3 is built from 12 residues. Germline values: CDR1 SEHNR, CDR2 FQNEAQ (reference sequence). As DNA, the CDR3 is TGTGCCAGCAGCCCAAGGGGGGAGACCCAGTACTTC. Its translation: CASSPRGETQYF.

The J gene is TRBJ1-2, the V gene TRBV6-4, with 8 positions matching TRBD1. Germline CDR1 MRHNA, CDR2 SNTAGT. With V trimmed by 6 bases and J by 6 bases, 6 bases remained unmatched. This CDR3 spans 13 amino acids. CDR3 amino acids: CASRQTGEDGYTF. CDR3 nucleotides: TGTGCCAGCAGACAGACAGGGGAGGATGGCTACACCTTC.

The rearrangement links TRBV5-1 to TRBJ2-5; 8 positions match TRBD1. CDR1 SGHRS and CDR2 YFSETQ come from the germline V gene. V shed 4 bases, J shed 4 bases, and the junction held 6 bases outside the gene matches. This CDR3 comprises 14 residues. The chain's CDR3 is CASSTGQGGETQYF. CDR3 DNA: TGCGCCAGCAGCACAGGACAGGGAGGAGAGACCCAGTACTTC.

The chain is built from TRBV4-2 and TRBJ2-7, with 8 bases matching TRBD2. Germline assignment: CDR1 LGHNA and CDR2 YNFKEQ. CDR3 length equals 16 residues. V shed 0 bases and J 1 base; nucleotides not matched to a gene: 5. The CDR3 DNA reads as TGTGCCAGCAGCCAAGAGTGGAGCGGGAGTTCCTACGAGCAGTACTTC. It translates to CASSQEWSGSSYEQYF.

The chain uses TRBV28 and TRBJ2-6, with D unclear. The CDR3 runs to 14 residues. The germline V gene encodes CDR1 MDHEN and CDR2 SYDVKM. V gave up 10 bases and J gave up 4 bases, with 14 bases separating them. The CDR3 bases are TGTGCCATCGAGGTCGGAGCCGGGGCCAACGTCCTGACTTTC. Translating gives CAIEVGAGANVLTF.

This clone was seen once. This chain joins TRBV11-2 and TRBJ1-1; D gene unclear. V lost 4 bases and J 3 bases, leaving 6 bases between the germline ends. Germline lookup yields CDR1 SGHAT and CDR2 FQNNGV. The CDR3 length is 12 residues. The CDR3 sequence: CASSSLYTEAFF. CDR3 DNA: TGTGCCAGCAGCTCATTGTACACTGAAGCTTTCTTT.

V gene TRBV19 combines with J gene TRBJ1-6; 8 bases map to TRBD1. Per germline, CDR1 LNHDA and CDR2 SQIVND (reference sequence). With V trimmed by 5 bases and J by 7 bases, 4 bases remained unmatched. The CDR3 covers 14 residues. CDR3 DNA sequence: TGTGCCAGTAGTTTACAGGGGGTCAATTCACCCCTCCACTTT. It yields the protein CASSLQGVNSPLHF.